These T cell receptor beta chains were read from a single sample in a study of blood T cell repertoires in COVID-19. TCRdb keeps only in-frame clones here, not all; method: immunoSEQ multiplex PCR. The table shows approximately 190,000 clones, with around 83% occurring only once. Sequencing was carried out using peripheral blood. The receptors stem from a woman in her thirties or forties with acute or convalescent COVID-19. CDR3s include the opening cysteine and the closing phenylalanine or tryptophan. D genes are given only for firm matches. Size is omitted from some rows. Given values are once, few, many or a class for expanded clones.

cdr3_nt: TGTGCCAGCAGTGAGCGGGGATCCTGGGTCAGAGTTTCACCCCTCCACTTT
cdr3_aa: CASSERGSWVRVSPLHF
v_call: TRBV2
clone_size: .
d_call: .
j_call: TRBJ1-6

cdr3_nt: TGTGCCACCTCCCTGGGACAGGGGGCGTCACCCCTCCACTTT
cdr3_aa: CATSLGQGASPLHF
v_call: TRBV5-4
clone_size: once
d_call: TRBD1
j_call: TRBJ1-6

cdr3_nt: TGTGCCAGTAGTATGACTAGCGCCTACGAGCAGTACTTC
cdr3_aa: CASSMTSAYEQYF
v_call: TRBV19
clone_size: .
d_call: TRBD2
j_call: TRBJ2-7

cdr3_nt: TGTGCCAGCAGCCAATTAGACAGGGAATACGAGCAGTACTTC
cdr3_aa: CASSQLDREYEQYF
v_call: TRBV3-1/TRBV3-2
clone_size: .
d_call: TRBD1
j_call: TRBJ2-7

cdr3_nt: TGTGCCACCAGTGACTCGACAGGGGGCACTCAGCCCCAGCATTTT
cdr3_aa: CATSDSTGGTQPQHF
v_call: TRBV24-1
clone_size: .
d_call: TRBD1
j_call: TRBJ1-5

cdr3_nt: TGTGCCTGGAGTGTATTGGCAGGTTCCCGCTCACCCCTCCACTTT
cdr3_aa: CAWSVLAGSRSPLHF
v_call: TRBV30
clone_size: .
d_call: .
j_call: TRBJ1-6

cdr3_nt: TGTGCCACCAGTGATTTTCGGGACAGAAACTATGGCTACACCTTC
cdr3_aa: CATSDFRDRNYGYTF
v_call: TRBV24-1
clone_size: .
d_call: TRBD1
j_call: TRBJ1-2

cdr3_nt: TGTGCCAGCAGTTTTGTCGGTCCAGATACGCAGTATTTT
cdr3_aa: CASSFVGPDTQYF
v_call: TRBV28
clone_size: .
d_call: .
j_call: TRBJ2-3

cdr3_nt: TGCGCCAGCAGCTTTCCAGGGGAAGATACGCAGTATTTT
cdr3_aa: CASSFPGEDTQYF
v_call: TRBV5-1
clone_size: .
d_call: .
j_call: TRBJ2-3

cdr3_nt: TGTGCCAGCAGTCGAGCGGGAGGGGGCAATGAGCAGTTCTTC
cdr3_aa: CASSRAGGGNEQFF
v_call: TRBV27
clone_size: few
d_call: TRBD2
j_call: TRBJ2-1

cdr3_nt: TGTGCCAGCAGTCCCCGGACTAGCGGAGTTAGAAATGAGCAGTTCTTC
cdr3_aa: CASSPRTSGVRNEQFF
v_call: TRBV27
clone_size: .
d_call: TRBD2
j_call: TRBJ2-1

cdr3_nt: TGCGCCAGCAGCCCTACCCGGGGGGGGGAAGGAGCTTTCTTT
cdr3_aa: CASSPTRGGEGAFF
v_call: TRBV4-1
clone_size: .
d_call: .
j_call: TRBJ1-1

cdr3_nt: TGTGCCAGCCTCCCCACGAGTACCGAAGCTAACTATGGCTACACCTTC
cdr3_aa: CASLPTSTEANYGYTF
v_call: TRBV7-2
clone_size: .
d_call: .
j_call: TRBJ1-2

cdr3_nt: TGTGCCAGCAGGGACAGGTCCTTTTATTCACCCCTCCACTTT
cdr3_aa: CASRDRSFYSPLHF
v_call: TRBV27
clone_size: once
d_call: TRBD1
j_call: TRBJ1-6

cdr3_nt: TGCGCCAGCCAGGGCGGAAATTCACCCCTCCACTTT
cdr3_aa: CASQGGNSPLHF
v_call: TRBV10-2
clone_size: .
d_call: .
j_call: TRBJ1-6

cdr3_nt: TGTGCCAGCAGCCGGTCCCTAGGGACAACCGGGGAGCTGTTTTTT
cdr3_aa: CASSRSLGTTGELFF
v_call: TRBV7-9
clone_size: .
d_call: .
j_call: TRBJ2-2

cdr3_nt: TGTGCCAGCAGTTTTAGACGGGGGACCTACGAGCAGTACTTC
cdr3_aa: CASSFRRGTYEQYF
v_call: TRBV27
clone_size: .
d_call: .
j_call: TRBJ2-7

cdr3_nt: TGTGCCAGCAGTTCGGGACTCAGGGATAATTCACCCCTCCACTTT
cdr3_aa: CASSSGLRDNSPLHF
v_call: TRBV27
clone_size: .
d_call: .
j_call: TRBJ1-6

cdr3_nt: TGCGCCAGCACTGCGGTTGGGGCCGTGTATACGCAGTATTTT
cdr3_aa: CASTAVGAVYTQYF
v_call: TRBV5-1
clone_size: .
d_call: .
j_call: TRBJ2-3

cdr3_nt: TGTGCCAGCAGTTTACAGGGTAGTATTAGAAACACCATATATTTT
cdr3_aa: CASSLQGSIRNTIYF
v_call: TRBV28
clone_size: .
d_call: .
j_call: TRBJ1-3

cdr3_nt: TGTGCCAGCAGTTTCTTAGCGGGAAGGGGAGATACGCAGTATTTT
cdr3_aa: CASSFLAGRGDTQYF
v_call: TRBV28
clone_size: few
d_call: TRBD2
j_call: TRBJ2-3

cdr3_nt: TGTGCCAGCAGCTTACTGTCTAGCGGGAGGGAGGAGCAGTACTTC
cdr3_aa: CASSLLSSGREEQYF
v_call: TRBV7-2
clone_size: .
d_call: TRBD2
j_call: TRBJ2-7

cdr3_nt: TGTGCCAGTTCTGTGGGAGAGGCTCAGCCCCAGCATTTT
cdr3_aa: CASSVGEAQPQHF
v_call: TRBV6-6
clone_size: .
d_call: .
j_call: TRBJ1-5

cdr3_nt: TGTGCCAGCACGGGACAGGAGACTTCACCCCTCCACTTT
cdr3_aa: CASTGQETSPLHF
v_call: TRBV5-5
clone_size: .
d_call: TRBD1
j_call: TRBJ1-6

cdr3_nt: TGTGCTAGCAGCCTAGGAGGGGGGGTCCAAGAGACCCAGTACTTC
cdr3_aa: CASSLGGGVQETQYF
v_call: TRBV7-7
clone_size: .
d_call: .
j_call: TRBJ2-5

cdr3_nt: TGTGCCACCAGCAGAGGGACTAGCGGCTACGAGCAGTACTTC
cdr3_aa: CATSRGTSGYEQYF
v_call: TRBV15
clone_size: .
d_call: TRBD2
j_call: TRBJ2-7

cdr3_nt: TGCGCCAGCAGCCTGACAGGGGGAGAGAACACTGAAGCTTTCTTT
cdr3_aa: CASSLTGGENTEAFF
v_call: TRBV5-1
clone_size: .
d_call: TRBD1
j_call: TRBJ1-1

cdr3_nt: TGCGCCAGCAGCCTAGGACAGGGCGATGGCTACACCTTC
cdr3_aa: CASSLGQGDGYTF
v_call: TRBV5-1
clone_size: once
d_call: TRBD1
j_call: TRBJ1-2

cdr3_nt: TGTGCCAGCAGCTCATGGCGGGAGGGGACCCAGTACTTC
cdr3_aa: CASSSWREGTQYF
v_call: TRBV7-9
clone_size: .
d_call: TRBD2
j_call: TRBJ2-5

cdr3_nt: TGTGCCAGCAGCCTTCAAAACCAGGGGATCGAGCAGTACTTC
cdr3_aa: CASSLQNQGIEQYF
v_call: TRBV3-1/TRBV3-2
clone_size: .
d_call: .
j_call: TRBJ2-7

cdr3_nt: TGTGCCAGCAGCTTATACCAGGGTGGTAATTCACCCCTCCACTTT
cdr3_aa: CASSLYQGGNSPLHF
v_call: TRBV7-2
clone_size: once
d_call: .
j_call: TRBJ1-6

cdr3_nt: TGTGCCTGGAGTGGGGCGGGAGAAGGGCAAGAGACCCAGTACTTC
cdr3_aa: CAWSGAGEGQETQYF
v_call: TRBV30
clone_size: .
d_call: TRBD2
j_call: TRBJ2-5

cdr3_nt: TGTGCCAGCACCCCCCCCTGGGGGCGCAGGACTGAAGCTTTCTTT
cdr3_aa: CASTPPWGRRTEAFF
v_call: TRBV7-2
clone_size: .
d_call: .
j_call: TRBJ1-1

cdr3_nt: TGTGCCAGCAGCGTAGGGGGACATGGGGCCAACGTCCTGACTTTC
cdr3_aa: CASSVGGHGANVLTF
v_call: TRBV9
clone_size: .
d_call: .
j_call: TRBJ2-6

cdr3_nt: TGTGCCAGCGGTCGCGGGGGTTACAATGAGCAGTTCTTC
cdr3_aa: CASGRGGYNEQFF
v_call: TRBV27
clone_size: .
d_call: TRBD2
j_call: TRBJ2-1

cdr3_nt: TGTGCCAGCAGAGCAGGGTTTGGCAATCAGCCCCAGCATTTT
cdr3_aa: CASRAGFGNQPQHF
v_call: TRBV2
clone_size: .
d_call: .
j_call: TRBJ1-5

cdr3_nt: TGCGCCAGCACCTCAGGGGGCTCGGATGAAAAACTGTTTTTT
cdr3_aa: CASTSGGSDEKLFF
v_call: TRBV5-1
clone_size: .
d_call: TRBD1
j_call: TRBJ1-4

cdr3_nt: TGTGCCAGCAGCCCAATCACAGGGGTCGGCACAGATACGCAGTATTTT
cdr3_aa: CASSPITGVGTDTQYF
v_call: TRBV7-9
clone_size: .
d_call: TRBD1
j_call: TRBJ2-3

cdr3_nt: TGTGCCAGCTCACCAGCCTCCAGCTCCTACAATGAGCAGTTCTTC
cdr3_aa: CASSPASSSYNEQFF
v_call: TRBV18
clone_size: .
d_call: .
j_call: TRBJ2-1

cdr3_nt: TGTGCCAGCAGCTTTGGGACAGACTTCTATCAGCCCCAGCATTTT
cdr3_aa: CASSFGTDFYQPQHF
v_call: TRBV5-6
clone_size: few
d_call: TRBD1
j_call: TRBJ1-5

cdr3_nt: TGCGCCAGCAGCCAACCTGGACTAGCGGGAGCCGCATACGAGCAGTACTTC
cdr3_aa: CASSQPGLAGAAYEQYF
v_call: TRBV4-1
clone_size: .
d_call: TRBD2
j_call: TRBJ2-7

cdr3_nt: TGTGCCAGCAGCTTGGGAGGGAGAAGTTATTCACCCCTCCACTTT
cdr3_aa: CASSLGGRSYSPLHF
v_call: TRBV7-9
clone_size: .
d_call: .
j_call: TRBJ1-6

cdr3_nt: TGCGCCAGCAGCTTCGGGAGGGTGGAGACCCAGTACTTC
cdr3_aa: CASSFGRVETQYF
v_call: TRBV5-1
clone_size: few
d_call: TRBD2
j_call: TRBJ2-5

cdr3_nt: TGTGCCAGCAGTGAAGAGAGGGGCTACACCTTC
cdr3_aa: CASSEERGYTF
v_call: TRBV6-1
clone_size: .
d_call: .
j_call: TRBJ1-2

cdr3_nt: TGTGCCAGCAGCTTGGGACAGGAGTACGAGCAGTACTTC
cdr3_aa: CASSLGQEYEQYF
v_call: TRBV11-3
clone_size: .
d_call: TRBD1
j_call: TRBJ2-7

cdr3_nt: TGTGCCAGCAGCTTCAGGGTCGGTTCCTACGAGCAGTACTTC
cdr3_aa: CASSFRVGSYEQYF
v_call: TRBV11-2
clone_size: .
d_call: .
j_call: TRBJ2-7

cdr3_nt: TGCGCCAGCTCCCTTAAGGGGCAGGTCCAGGATACGCAGTATTTT
cdr3_aa: CASSLKGQVQDTQYF
v_call: TRBV5-1
clone_size: .
d_call: .
j_call: TRBJ2-3

cdr3_nt: TGTGCCAGTTTAGCGGGGTCTGCGAACACCGGGGAGCTGTTTTTT
cdr3_aa: CASLAGSANTGELFF
v_call: TRBV28
clone_size: .
d_call: TRBD2
j_call: TRBJ2-2

cdr3_nt: TGTGCCTGGAGTGACCCAGGCACTGAAGCTTTCTTT
cdr3_aa: CAWSDPGTEAFF
v_call: TRBV30
clone_size: .
d_call: .
j_call: TRBJ1-1

cdr3_nt: TGCGCCAGCACCCGGAGTAGCGGGGAGCTGTTTTTT
cdr3_aa: CASTRSSGELFF
v_call: TRBV10-2
clone_size: .
d_call: .
j_call: TRBJ2-2

cdr3_nt: TGTGCCAGCAGCCCGACTAGATCAGAAAAACTGTTTTTT
cdr3_aa: CASSPTRSEKLFF
v_call: TRBV7-9
clone_size: few
d_call: .
j_call: TRBJ1-4

cdr3_nt: TGTGCCAGCAGCCCGAAAATTTGGGGACACGCGAACACCGGGGAGCTGTTTTTT
cdr3_aa: CASSPKIWGHANTGELFF
v_call: TRBV7-9
clone_size: .
d_call: .
j_call: TRBJ2-2

cdr3_nt: TGTGCCACCACCCCCCGGGACAGGAAGAGCAATGAGCAGTTCTTC
cdr3_aa: CATTPRDRKSNEQFF
v_call: TRBV19
clone_size: .
d_call: TRBD1
j_call: TRBJ2-1

cdr3_nt: TGTGCCAGCACCCGCAGAGGCCTCGAATATAGCAATCAGCCCCAGCATTTT
cdr3_aa: CASTRRGLEYSNQPQHF
v_call: TRBV28
clone_size: .
d_call: .
j_call: TRBJ1-5

cdr3_nt: TGTGCCAGCAGCCGTACTCCGCGGGGGGCCTACAATGAGCAGTTCTTC
cdr3_aa: CASSRTPRGAYNEQFF
v_call: TRBV28
clone_size: .
d_call: TRBD2
j_call: TRBJ2-1

cdr3_nt: TGTGCCAGCAGCTTTTATGGAGATAGCAATCAGCCCCAGCATTTT
cdr3_aa: CASSFYGDSNQPQHF
v_call: TRBV5-5
clone_size: .
d_call: .
j_call: TRBJ1-5

cdr3_nt: TGTGCCAGCAGCTTAATGGTGTATGGTCGAGATAAAAACTATGGCTACACCTTC
cdr3_aa: CASSLMVYGRDKNYGYTF
v_call: TRBV7-9
clone_size: .
d_call: .
j_call: TRBJ1-2

cdr3_nt: TGTGCCAGCAGTTTGCGACAGGGTGGGACTAATGAAAAACTGTTTTTT
cdr3_aa: CASSLRQGGTNEKLFF
v_call: TRBV28
clone_size: .
d_call: TRBD1
j_call: TRBJ1-4

cdr3_nt: TGCAGCGTTGGGAGCCGTCAGGGGACCCAGTACTTC
cdr3_aa: CSVGSRQGTQYF
v_call: TRBV29-1
clone_size: .
d_call: .
j_call: TRBJ2-5

cdr3_nt: TGTGCCAGCAGGTTCAGGGCCGACAGAGCCCTTTATGGCTACACCTTC
cdr3_aa: CASRFRADRALYGYTF
v_call: TRBV28
clone_size: once
d_call: .
j_call: TRBJ1-2